A selection of T cell receptor beta chains follows, all from one sample in a study of sequential checkpoint blockade in melanoma. Some clones are missing from TCRdb's copy, which holds only in-frame ones; the method was immunoSEQ multiplex PCR. The sample includes just under 20,000 clones, under 85% of them seen just once. Material: CD8+ T cells sorted from blood (inferred from file names), obtained from a patient given nivolumab and ipilimumab in sequence. The receptors derive from a human donor with melanoma. The CDR3 runs from the conserved cysteine through the conserved F or W. The order of the fields is D gene, clone size, J gene, V gene, CDR3 protein, CDR3 DNA. The D gene is left open where the match is weak. The size entry is marked missing in some rows and otherwise reads once, few, many or a size class.

NA	few	TRBJ2-7	TRBV14	CASSHSTGPSTYEQYF	TGTGCCAGCAGCCACTCCACAGGGCCTAGCACCTACGAGCAGTACTTC
NA	NA	TRBJ1-6	TRBV6-6	CASSPVGGPNSPLHF	TGTGCCAGCAGCCCCGTGGGGGGACCTAATTCACCCCTCCACTTT
NA	NA	TRBJ1-1	TRBV4-1	CASSQEGSNLRGAFF	TGCGCCAGCAGCCAAGAAGGTTCAAACCTGCGGGGGGCTTTCTTT
NA	NA	TRBJ1-5	TRBV27	CASSFDLGRSQHF	TGTGCCAGCAGTTTCGATCTAGGAAGGTCCCAGCATTTT
NA	few	TRBJ1-5	TRBV7-9	CASSFESNQPQHF	TGTGCCAGCAGCTTTGAGAGCAATCAGCCCCAGCATTTT
NA	NA	TRBJ1-4	TRBV5-5	CASSLGAVEYNEKLFF	TGTGCCAGCAGCTTGGGAGCGGTGGAGTATAATGAAAAACTGTTTTTT
NA	NA	TRBJ1-2	TRBV5-5	CASSLERTGGGRGYTF	TGTGCCAGCAGCTTGGAAAGGACTGGGGGGGGTCGTGGCTACACCTTC
NA	NA	TRBJ1-5	TRBV7-9	CASSATGFNQPQHF	TGTGCCAGCAGCGCTACAGGTTTCAATCAGCCCCAGCATTTT
TRBD1	NA	TRBJ1-5	TRBV6-1	CASSESSSRGSNRPQHF	TGTGCCAGCAGTGAATCTAGTAGCAGGGGGTCAAACAGGCCCCAGCATTTT
TRBD1	NA	TRBJ1-1	TRBV30	CAWTFQGDTEAFF	TGTGCCTGGACCTTCCAGGGGGACACTGAAGCTTTCTTT
TRBD2	NA	TRBJ2-7	TRBV14	CASSQLGLANYEQYF	TGTGCCAGCAGCCAATTGGGACTAGCTAACTACGAGCAGTACTTC
TRBD1	NA	TRBJ2-7	TRBV7-8	CASSLPGQENYEQYF	TGTGCCAGCAGCCTCCCGGGACAGGAAAACTACGAGCAGTACTTC
TRBD1	NA	TRBJ1-2	TRBV13	CASSRRDRSKGYTF	TGTGCCAGCAGCCGACGGGACAGGAGTAAAGGCTACACCTTC
NA	NA	TRBJ1-2	TRBV5-6	CASSLGGAHGYTF	TGTGCCAGCAGCTTGGGTGGGGCGCACGGCTACACCTTC
NA	few	TRBJ2-7	TRBV19	CASSMREDSSYEQYF	TGTGCCAGTAGTATGAGAGAGGACAGCTCCTACGAGCAGTACTTC
NA	NA	TRBJ1-5	TRBV28	CASSPEGVRNQPQHF	TGTGCCAGCAGTCCCGAGGGGGTTAGGAATCAGCCCCAGCATTTT
NA	NA	TRBJ1-2	TRBV30	CACRTERVYGYTF	TGTGCCTGCCGGACAGAACGAGTATATGGCTACACCTTC
NA	NA	TRBJ2-7	TRBV5-1	CASSVTPSYEQYF	TGCGCCAGCAGCGTGACACCCTCCTACGAGCAGTACTTC
TRBD2	NA	TRBJ2-1	TRBV14	CASSTRLAGNHNEQFF	TGTGCCAGCAGCACCCGACTAGCGGGGAATCACAATGAGCAGTTCTTC
NA	NA	TRBJ1-2	TRBV29-1	CSVGTDYGYTF	TGCAGCGTTGGAACTGACTATGGCTACACCTTC
NA	NA	TRBJ1-5	TRBV15	CATSRGDRNQPQHF	TGTGCCACCAGCAGAGGCGACAGGAATCAGCCCCAGCATTTT
NA	NA	TRBJ2-7	TRBV28	CASSKTGYSYEQYF	TGTGCCAGCAGTAAGACAGGATACTCCTACGAGCAGTACTTC
TRBD1	NA	TRBJ2-7	TRBV4-1	CASSQDGQGSYEQYF	TGCGCCAGCAGCCAAGACGGACAGGGGTCCTACGAGCAGTACTTC
NA	NA	TRBJ2-7	TRBV2	CASSDPVSGMGITYEQYF	TGTGCCAGCAGTGATCCCGTTTCAGGGATGGGGATAACCTACGAGCAGTACTTC
NA	NA	TRBJ1-1	TRBV7-9	CASRGGRPEAFF	TGTGCCAGCCGCGGGGGGCGTCCTGAAGCTTTCTTT
NA	once	TRBJ2-2	TRBV6-6	CASSYSLAAGELFF	TGTGCCAGCAGTTACTCACTCGCCGCCGGGGAGCTGTTTTTT
NA	NA	TRBJ2-7	TRBV7-9	CASSSILGSSYEQYF	TGTGCCAGCAGCTCCATACTAGGTTCCTCCTACGAGCAGTACTTC
TRBD2	NA	TRBJ2-6	TRBV23-1	CASSLGGGFSGANVLTF	TGCGCCAGCAGTCTCGGGGGGGGGTTCTCTGGGGCCAACGTCCTGACTTTC
NA	once	TRBJ1-1	TRBV18	CASSPAAAMNTEAFF	TGTGCCAGCTCACCTGCGGCGGCTATGAACACTGAAGCTTTCTTT
TRBD1	NA	TRBJ1-1	TRBV15	CATSRDRRGGTEAFF	TGTGCCACCAGCCGGGACAGACGGGGGGGGACTGAAGCTTTCTTT
NA	NA	TRBJ1-4	TRBV5-1	CASSSGVDRRNEKLFF	TGCGCCAGCAGTTCCGGGGTCGATAGGAGGAATGAAAAACTGTTTTTT
NA	once	TRBJ2-7	TRBV6-5	CASSLGQTSSYEQYF	TGTGCCAGCAGCCTTGGGCAGACGAGCTCCTACGAGCAGTACTTC
TRBD2	NA	TRBJ2-7	TRBV27	CASPSGGLAGGQYF	TGTGCCAGCCCATCGGGGGGACTAGCGGGAGGGCAGTACTTC
NA	large	TRBJ1-2	TRBV5-6	CASSRQEAYGYTF	TGTGCCAGCAGCCGACAGGAGGCCTATGGCTACACCTTC
TRBD1	NA	TRBJ1-3	TRBV30	CAWNRGAHGNTIYF	TGTGCCTGGAACAGGGGGGCCCATGGAAACACCATATATTTT
NA	once	TRBJ1-5	TRBV11-1	CASSLGAGEHQPQHF	TGTGCCAGCAGCTTAGGCGCAGGGGAACATCAGCCCCAGCATTTT
NA	once	TRBJ1-1	TRBV19	CASSMSVSWNTEAFF	TGTGCCAGTAGTATGTCCGTGAGTTGGAACACTGAAGCTTTCTTT
NA	NA	TRBJ1-2	TRBV13	CASSRSGGYGYTF	TGTGCCAGCAGCCGAAGCGGAGGCTATGGCTACACCTTC
NA	NA	TRBJ1-5	TRBV19	CASSAGSDSNQPQHF	TGTGCCAGTAGCGCAGGATCCGATAGCAATCAGCCCCAGCATTTT
NA	NA	TRBJ2-7	TRBV30	CAWSHTGTGEQYF	TGTGCCTGGAGTCATACAGGGACGGGCGAGCAGTACTTC
NA	once	TRBJ1-1	TRBV10-2	CASSPLWGGVDTEAFF	TGCGCCAGCAGTCCCCTGTGGGGGGGGGTGGACACTGAAGCTTTCTTT
NA	medium-sized	TRBJ1-5	TRBV18	CASSPRDISTNQPQHF	TGTGCCAGCTCACCCCGGGACATATCCACCAATCAGCCCCAGCATTTT
TRBD1	NA	TRBJ1-5	TRBV19	CASSDRGFGQPQHF	TGTGCCAGTAGCGACAGGGGGTTCGGGCAGCCCCAGCATTTT